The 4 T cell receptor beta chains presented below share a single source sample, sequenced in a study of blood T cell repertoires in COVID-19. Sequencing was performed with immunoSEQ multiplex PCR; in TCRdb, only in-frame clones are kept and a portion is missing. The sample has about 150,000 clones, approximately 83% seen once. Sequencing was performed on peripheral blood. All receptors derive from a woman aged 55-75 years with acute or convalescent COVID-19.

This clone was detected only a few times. The CDR3: CASSEGKGRVNYGYTF. The CDR3 nucleotides read TGTGCCAGCAGCGAGGGGAAGGGGAGGGTTAACTATGGCTACACCTTC. This chain uses TRBV9 with TRBJ1-2; TRBD1 is a possible D gene (5 bases). This CDR3 is built from 16 residues. Germline values: CDR1 SGDLS, CDR2 YYNGEE. Trimming removed 3 bases from V and 1 base from J, with 16 bases in between.

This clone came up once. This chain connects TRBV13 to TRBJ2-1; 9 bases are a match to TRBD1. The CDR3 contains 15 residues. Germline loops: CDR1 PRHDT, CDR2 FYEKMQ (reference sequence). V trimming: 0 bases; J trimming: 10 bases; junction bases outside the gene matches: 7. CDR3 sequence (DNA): TGTGCCAGCAGCTTAGGCCTTACAGGGGGCGCGGAGCAGTTCTTC. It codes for CASSLGLTGGAEQFF.

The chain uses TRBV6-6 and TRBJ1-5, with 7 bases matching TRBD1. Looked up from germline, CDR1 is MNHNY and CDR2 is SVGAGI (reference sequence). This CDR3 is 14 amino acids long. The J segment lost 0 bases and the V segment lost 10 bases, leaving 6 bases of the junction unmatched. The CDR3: CATRDRYSNQPQHF. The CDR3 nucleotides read TGTGCCACCAGGGACAGATATAGCAATCAGCCCCAGCATTTT.

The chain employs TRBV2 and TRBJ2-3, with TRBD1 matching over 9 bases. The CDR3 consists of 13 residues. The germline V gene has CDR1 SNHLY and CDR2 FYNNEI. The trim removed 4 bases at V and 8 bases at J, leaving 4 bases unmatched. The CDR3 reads CASSGTGVATQYF. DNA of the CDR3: TGTGCCAGCAGTGGGACAGGGGTGGCTACGCAGTATTTT.